The 22 T cell receptor beta chains below all came from one sample that was sequenced in a study of blood T cell repertoires in COVID-19. Generated by immunoSEQ multiplex PCR, the TCRdb table keeps only in-frame clones and is missing some. The table includes about 270,000 clones, approximately 90% detected once. Sequencing used peripheral blood. These receptors were collected from a man aged 60-69 years who had recovered from COVID-19.

The genes are TRBV9 and TRBJ1-6; 10 positions match TRBD1. V shed 0 bases and J 9 bases; nucleotides not matched to a gene: 3. Germline CDR1 reads SGDLS; CDR2 reads YYNGEE. There are 15 residues in the CDR3. CDR3 sequence (DNA): TGTGCCAGCAGCGTAGAGGGACAGGGGACTTCACCCCTCCACTTT. Translated, it gives CASSVEGQGTSPLHF.

V and J are TRBV4-1 and TRBJ2-7; possible D gene TRBD1, 5 bases. Germline V lookup: CDR1 MGHRA, CDR2 YSYEKL. This CDR3 comprises 13 residues. V gave up 5 bases and J gave up 9 bases, with 17 bases separating them. CDR3 sequence: CASSERQGFGQYF. Here the CDR3 DNA reads TGCGCCAGCAGCGAACGGCAGGGTTTCGGGCAGTACTTC.

V is TRBV7-2 and J is TRBJ1-1; 8 positions agree with TRBD1. Germline loops: CDR1 SGHTA, CDR2 FQGNSA. The CDR3 runs 15 residues. V lost 5 bases and J lost 4; bases outside the gene matches: 9. The CDR3 sequence is CASSQDRDVATEAFF. In DNA, the CDR3 is TGTGCCAGCAGCCAGGACAGGGACGTTGCCACTGAAGCTTTCTTT.

The V and J genes are TRBV9 and TRBJ2-1, with D possibly being TRBD1 (6 bases). CDR1 SGDLS and CDR2 YYNGEE come from the germline V gene. The CDR3 contains 15 residues. V dropped 2 bases and J dropped 5 bases, with 14 bases sitting between them. CDR3 in amino acids: CASSVSLDRHNEQFF. The CDR3 coding sequence is TGTGCCAGCAGCGTTAGCTTAGACAGGCACAATGAGCAGTTCTTC.

CDR3 sequence (DNA): TGTGCCAGCAGTGCCTACGGGCAGGGACTCAATTCACCCCTCCACTTT. Translating gives CASSAYGQGLNSPLHF. The chain carries TRBV6-1 and TRBJ1-6, with D maybe TRBD1 (5 bases). Trimming took 4 bases from V and 7 from J, leaving 17 bases between them. CDR3 length equals 16 residues. Germline CDR1 and CDR2: MNHNS and SASEGT.

This clone has a handful of counts. J is TRBJ1-5 and V is TRBV7-2, with D hard to call. Germline CDR1 SGHTA, CDR2 FQGNSA. Trimming shortened V by 5 bases and J by 6 bases, and 20 bases separated the two germline ends. The CDR3 runs to 16 residues. CDR3 protein: CASSREGTDWGQPQHF. The CDR3 DNA follows: TGTGCCAGCAGCCGCGAGGGAACTGACTGGGGTCAGCCCCAGCATTTT.

The chain has TRBV19 and TRBJ2-5; possibly TRBD1 for D (6 bases). V lost 1 base and J 5 bases, leaving 17 bases between the germline ends. The germline V gene has CDR1 LNHDA and CDR2 SQIVND (reference sequence). The CDR3 is made up of 16 amino acids. CDR3 nucleotides: TGTGCCAGTAGTATAGTCCAGGGGTGGGATGTGGAGACCCAGTACTTC. Translation gives CASSIVQGWDVETQYF.

This clone was detected only once. DNA of the CDR3: TGTGCCAGCAGCTTCCGTCCGGGACAGGGCTACAATGAGCAGTTCTTC. Its translation: CASSFRPGQGYNEQFF. The chain has TRBV11-2 and TRBJ2-1, with TRBD1 matching 9 bases. The germline gives CDR1 SGHAT, CDR2 FQNNGV. This CDR3 is 16 amino acids long. With V trimmed by 3 bases and J by 3 bases, 6 bases remained unmatched.

The chain recombines TRBV9 with TRBJ2-6; possible D gene TRBD1, 7 bases. Trimming removed 0 bases from V and 2 bases from J, with 15 bases in between. The CDR3 extends over 18 amino acids. Germline V gene sequence: CDR1 SGDLS, CDR2 YYNGEE. CDR3 loop: CASSVDPEGAAGANVLTF. The CDR3 nucleotides read TGTGCCAGCAGCGTAGATCCGGAGGGGGCAGCTGGGGCCAACGTCCTGACTTTC.

This rearrangement joins TRBV6-1 to TRBJ1-5; 8 bases map to TRBD1. In germline, CDR1 is MNHNS, CDR2 SASEGT. The CDR3 contains 14 residues. The V segment lost 3 bases and the J segment 5 bases; nucleotides outside the gene matches: 3. CDR3 DNA: TGTGCCAGCAGTGAGACAGGGGCCTATCAGCCCCAGCATTTT. Its protein product is CASSETGAYQPQHF.

The chain has TRBV24-1 and TRBJ1-1, with 8 bases fitting TRBD1. The ends lost 1 base at V and 10 bases at J; junction bases unmatched: 7. Germline CDR1 is KGHDR and CDR2 is SFDVKD. The CDR3 covers 14 residues. The CDR3 nucleotides are TGTGCCACCAGTGATTTCGACAGGGGAGTCGGAGCTTTCTTT. The encoded protein is CATSDFDRGVGAFF.

The CDR3 region is CASSPTSGGGETQYF. The CDR3, as DNA: TGTGCCAGCAGCCCGACTAGCGGGGGAGGCGAGACCCAGTACTTC. This chain links TRBV3-1 (or the pseudogene TRBV3-2) with TRBJ2-5, with TRBD2 matching 12 bases. Looked up from germline, CDR1 is LGHDT and CDR2 is YNNKEL (reference sequence). This CDR3 has 15 amino acids. The V gene end was trimmed by 4 bases and the J gene end by 5 bases; junction bases not matched to a gene: 5.

The genes are TRBV4-2 and TRBJ2-3; maybe TRBD2 (7 bases). CDR3 length: 16 amino acids. Germline V lookup: CDR1 LGHNA, CDR2 YNFKEQ. Trimming left V 3 bases short and J 0 bases short, with 13 bases between. The CDR3 nucleotides read TGTGCCAGCAGCCAGGTGGGGGGGCTCAGCACAGATACGCAGTATTTT. Translated, it gives CASSQVGGLSTDTQYF.

The rearrangement joins TRBV7-9 to TRBJ2-3; 11 bases are a match to TRBD2. V was clipped by 1 base and J by 5 bases; unmatched bases: 5. The CDR3 sequence is 16 residues long. CDR1 SEHNR and CDR2 FQNEAQ come from the germline V gene (reference sequence). The CDR3 DNA sequence: TGTGCCAGCAGCTTAGGACCCCTAGCGGGGGGAGATACGCAGTATTTT. This codes for CASSLGPLAGGDTQYF.

This chain joins TRBV18 and TRBJ2-7; 11 bases line up with TRBD1. There are 13 residues in the CDR3. Germline V CDR1 and CDR2: KGHSH, LQKENI. V shed 6 bases, J shed 7 bases, and the junction held 5 bases outside the gene matches. DNA for the CDR3: TGTGCCAGCTCCCGGGACAGGGGGGGTGAGCAGTACTTC. Translating gives CASSRDRGGEQYF.

The chain employs TRBV5-1 and TRBJ1-2; a possible D gene is TRBD1 (5 bases). Germline assignment: CDR1 SGHRS and CDR2 YFSETQ. The V gene lost 0 bases and the J gene lost 5 bases, with 11 bases spanning the gap. CDR3 size: 14 residues. CDR3 protein: CASSLDGAGYGYTF. For the CDR3, the DNA is TGCGCCAGCAGCTTGGATGGGGCAGGTTATGGCTACACCTTC.

The chain recombines TRBV11-3 with TRBJ2-3; D possibly corresponds to TRBD2 (5 bases). This CDR3 is built from 15 residues. Germline V CDR1 and CDR2: SGHNT, YENEEA. Trimming removed 0 bases at V and 11 bases at J, with 18 bases between. CDR3 DNA: TGTGCCAGCAGCTTAGAACTAGTCGACGTGTTACAGCAGTATTTT. Its translation is CASSLELVDVLQQYF.

The rearrangement uses TRBV19 and TRBJ1-2; weak D call: TRBD1 (5 bases). Trimming cost V 7 bases and J 2 bases, with 11 bases left between them. Germline CDR1 LNHDA, CDR2 SQIVND (reference sequence). The CDR3 has 13 residues. The CDR3 bases are TGTGCCAGTACCCAAGACAGAAACTATGGCTACACCTTC. Translation gives CASTQDRNYGYTF.

The chain carries TRBV2 and TRBJ1-4, with D possibly being TRBD1 (6 bases). The germline CDR1 and CDR2 sequences are SNHLY and FYNNEI. The V gene lost 1 base and the J gene lost 3 bases, with 12 bases spanning the gap. CDR3 size: 16 residues. The CDR3 sequence is CASSEVGAGSNEKLFF. The CDR3, as DNA: TGTGCCAGCAGTGAAGTGGGGGCAGGGTCTAATGAAAAACTGTTTTTT.

This clone was seen only once. This chain uses TRBV1 with TRBJ2-5; the table's D call of TRBD2 was not tested on the DNA. TRBV1 is a pseudogene locus. CDR3 length equals 17 residues. The DNA for the CDR3 is TGCACCAGCAGCCACGGGGTTCCAGCGCGGTATCTAGAGACCCAGTACTTC. Its protein is CTSSHGVPARYLETQYF.

J is TRBJ2-7 and V is TRBV19; D gene unclear. V was trimmed by 5 bases and J by 2 bases, leaving 10 bases between them. The CDR3 loop spans 13 amino acids. Germline assignment: CDR1 LNHDA and CDR2 SQIVND (reference sequence). The chain's CDR3 is CASSYDIAYEQYF. The CDR3 DNA is TGTGCCAGTAGTTATGACATAGCCTACGAGCAGTACTTC.

The chain links TRBV18 to TRBJ2-7, with 8 bases lining up with TRBD1. The J segment lost 1 base and the V segment lost 3 bases, leaving 5 bases of the junction unmatched. Looked up from germline, CDR1 is KGHSH and CDR2 is LQKENI. The CDR3 length is 15 residues. The CDR3: CASSPNGQGSYEQYF. In DNA form, the CDR3 reads TGTGCCAGCTCACCGAACGGACAGGGTTCCTACGAGCAGTACTTC.